This TCR beta chain was found in a study of T cells in localized non-small cell lung cancer (TCRdb year 2020). Regarding the study in general: T cell repertoires of fewer than 250 early-stage NSCLC patients were analyzed, with tumors being compared against uninvolved tumor-adjacent lungs. The cohort was made up of around 220 treatment-naive NSCLC patients whose localized lung tumors had been resected. A mean age of about 66 years was recorded for the NSCLC patients, of whom more than 120 were male and around 100 were female. The full study reports these points: Uninvolved tumor-adjacent lung showed the highest T cell clonality, higher than tumor, which suggests more focused antigenic responses in the uninvolved tumor-adjacent lung. Because multi-region tumor sequencing was not done, intratumor heterogeneity could not be ruled out. Because the study design was exploratory, TCR variables were selected using unadjusted p-values without false-discovery rate correction. Longer overall survival was associated with higher T cell density in blood, whereas shorter survival was associated with higher clonality in adjacent lung. A median of roughly 60 of the top 100 tumor clones turned up in the paired uninvolved adjacent lung, and 25 to 35 of those clones also ranked among the top 100 of that same adjacent lung.

As concerns this clone: The specificity of this receptor is unknown. The sample holds no much larger clone one base away, and base qualities are not on file.

The CDR3 sequence holds 18 residues, the cysteine and phenylalanine included. The entry retains the CDR3 DNA only, 54 bases that are in frame from base 1. V sheds 5 bases and J sheds 0 bases, leaving 22 bases between their ends. The CDR1 and CDR2 encoded by the germline V gene are SGHAT and FQNNGV. At diagnosis, peripheral blood, uninvolved tumor-adjacent lung and tumor were collected and stored as a combination of fresh-frozen and FFPE material. For TCR repertoire profiling, blood samples were analyzed in the form of peripheral blood mononuclear cells. The immunoSEQ Assay was used to sequence TCR beta CDR3 regions from DNA. Per the original workflow: To compute T cell density, TCR beta template counts were normalized to usable DNA, which was estimated by amplifying housekeeping genes. Richness was estimated using the preseqR package, with extrapolation to 400,000 templates for PBMC samples and to 120,000 templates for tissue samples. Clonality was defined by subtracting Pielou's evenness from one. To identify tissue-enriched TCRs, differential abundance testing was run on productive amino-acid clonotypes with a minimum total count of 5 and an alpha of 0.1. The Jaccard Index and the Morisita Overlap Index were used to measure repertoire overlap between compartments. GLIPH grouped TCR beta CDR3s together with public tetramer-defined viral CDR3s, and a viral motif had to include at least three viral sequences and also show V-gene enrichment. TCRdb took over this immuneACCESS table, retaining in-frame rearrangements with V and J assigned. Such tables are incomplete; in checked studies, under half of the missing clones stem from an unresolved V gene, and the remainder is unexplained. V and J calls and clone size are those listed in that table; D and trimming were worked out from the DNA. The table for this sample lists about 26,000 clones; 75% to 85% of them were counted only once. The leading ten clones occupy about 4% of the sample.

In this chain, TRBV11-2 is recombined with TRBJ2-5; the D assignment is uncertain and may be TRBD1 or TRBD2, with 7 bases supporting each. This clonotype was obtained from a woman aged 35 to 70 with stage I lung adenocarcinoma. This sample comprised peripheral blood, obtained before any cancer treatment. For the CDR3, the sequence is CASSKKKSGTEYQETQYF. The DNA reads as follows: TGTGCCAGCAGCAAGAAAAAAAGCGGGACAGAGTACCAAGAGACCCAGTACTTC.